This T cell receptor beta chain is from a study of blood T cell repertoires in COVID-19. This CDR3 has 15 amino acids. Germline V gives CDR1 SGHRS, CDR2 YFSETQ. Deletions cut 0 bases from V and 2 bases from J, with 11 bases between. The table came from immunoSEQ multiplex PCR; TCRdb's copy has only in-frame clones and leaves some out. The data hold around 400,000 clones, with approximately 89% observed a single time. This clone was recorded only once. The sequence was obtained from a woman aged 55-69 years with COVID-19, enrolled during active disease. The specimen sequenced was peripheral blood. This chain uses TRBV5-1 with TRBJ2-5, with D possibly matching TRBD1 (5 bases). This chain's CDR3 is CASSLGTTGQETQYF. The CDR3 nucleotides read TGCGCCAGCAGCTTGGGGACAACTGGACAAGAGACCCAGTACTTC. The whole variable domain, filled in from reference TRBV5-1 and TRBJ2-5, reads KAGVTQTPRYLIKTRGQQVTLSCSPISGHRSVSWYQQTPGQGLQFLFEYFSETQRNKGNFPGRFSGRQFSNSRSEMNVSTLELGDSALYLCASSLGTTGQETQYFGPGTRLLVL.